The 16 T cell receptor beta chains presented below share a single source sample, sequenced in a study of blood T cell repertoires in COVID-19. Using immunoSEQ multiplex PCR, the repertoire was profiled, and TCRdb retains in-frame clones only, with some absent. The sample yields about 160,000 clones, 90% to 95% seen once. Sequencing was done on a sample of peripheral blood. The receptors derive from a man between 50 and 59 years old with acute or convalescent COVID-19.

This clone is a singleton in its sample. J is TRBJ2-2 and V is TRBV29-1; D is possibly TRBD1 (5 bases). The CDR3 has 16 residues. Germline CDR1 SQVTM, CDR2 ANQGSEA. Trimming left V 5 bases short and J 1 base short, with 17 bases between. CDR3 region: CSVTGPGRGNTGELFF. Written as DNA, the CDR3 is TGCAGCGTTACAGGTCCCGGTAGGGGGAACACCGGGGAGCTGTTTTTT.

The rearrangement links TRBV2 to TRBJ2-5, with D uncertain. From germline, CDR1 is SNHLY and CDR2 FYNNEI. This CDR3 is built from 11 residues. The V end was cut by 3 bases, the J end by 9 bases, with 8 bases between. DNA for the CDR3: TGTGCCAGCAGTGAGATCCGGGCCCAGTACTTC. Residues: CASSEIRAQYF.

The rearrangement joins TRBV11-2 to TRBJ2-5; TRBD1 aligns across 7 bases. The CDR3 totals 14 residues. With V trimmed by 4 bases and J by 5 bases, 7 bases remained unmatched. Per germline, CDR1 SGHAT and CDR2 FQNNGV. CDR3 DNA: TGTGCCAGCAGCTCCAACACAGGGGTGGAGACCCAGTACTTC. Its protein is CASSSNTGVETQYF.

This clone was detected a few times. The CDR3 region has the DNA TGTGCCAGCAACGCCGGGACAGACCAAGAGACCCAGTACTTC. This codes for CASNAGTDQETQYF. J is TRBJ2-5 and V is TRBV4-2; 7 nucleotides match TRBD1. Germline CDR1 is LGHNA and CDR2 is YNFKEQ. The CDR3 has 14 amino acids. V trimming: 7 bases; J trimming: 0 bases; junction bases outside the gene matches: 5.

J is TRBJ2-5 and V is TRBV4-2, with 8 positions matching TRBD1. The J segment lost 5 bases and the V segment lost 4 bases, leaving 18 bases of the junction unmatched. The CDR3 sequence is 18 residues long. Looked up from germline, CDR1 is LGHNA and CDR2 is YNFKEQ. CDR3 residues: CASSRFSSAGGSGETQYF. DNA of the CDR3: TGTGCCAGCAGCCGATTTTCTAGCGCAGGGGGCTCCGGGGAGACCCAGTACTTC.

This sequence joins TRBV7-2 and TRBJ2-5; maybe TRBD2 (6 bases). The CDR3 has 17 residues. In germline, CDR1 is SGHTA, CDR2 FQGNSA. Between the trimmed V and J ends, which lost 5 bases and 1 base, there was a span of 20 bases. Written as DNA, the CDR3 is TGTGCCAGCAGCGACCCTTGGGCGGGGCCTCTCCAAGAGACCCAGTACTTC. Translation: CASSDPWAGPLQETQYF. The full variable domain, its missing parts supplied by reference TRBV7-2 and TRBJ2-5, is GAGVSQSPSNKVTEKGKDVELRCDPISGHTALYWYRQSLGQGLEFLIYFQGNSAPDKSGLPSDRFSAERTGGSVSTLTIQRTQQEDSAVYLCASSDPWAGPLQETQYFGPGTRLLVL.

This sequence joins TRBV28 and TRBJ1-3, with D uncertain. The CDR3 sequence is 17 residues long. V was shortened by 3 bases and J by 0 bases, with 15 bases between the two germline ends. Germline V gene sequence: CDR1 MDHEN, CDR2 SYDVKM. Here the CDR3 reads CASSLGIDPHSGNTIYF. As DNA, the CDR3 is TGTGCCAGCAGTTTGGGCATCGACCCTCACTCTGGAAACACCATATATTTT.

The V call is TRBV5-4, the J call TRBJ1-5; TRBD1 is a possible D gene (5 bases). Germline loops: CDR1 SGHNT, CDR2 YYREEE (reference sequence). This CDR3 spans 15 amino acids. V lost 2 bases to trimming and J lost 3 bases, with 12 bases between them. CDR3 nucleotide sequence: TGTGCCAGCAGCTTCCAGGGCAGGGCCAATCAGCCCCAGCATTTT. Protein: CASSFQGRANQPQHF.

The V and J genes are TRBV2 and TRBJ2-7, with 8 bases matching TRBD2. Germline values: CDR1 SNHLY, CDR2 FYNNEI. V shed 0 bases and J 4 bases; nucleotides not matched to a gene: 8. The CDR3 loop spans 16 amino acids. The CDR3 nucleotides read TGTGCCAGCAGTGAAGCCTATACAGGGACTAGTTACGAGCAGTACTTC. It codes for CASSEAYTGTSYEQYF.

This clone was detected a few times. The chain uses TRBV6-5 and TRBJ1-2, with TRBD1 matching 7 bases. Germline CDR1 MNHEY, CDR2 SVGAGI. The CDR3 has 15 amino acids. V trimming: 7 bases; J trimming: 0 bases; junction bases outside the gene matches: 8. The CDR3 DNA is TGTGCCAGCACCCCGGGACAGAGCTCTAACTATGGCTACACCTTC. Protein product: CASTPGQSSNYGYTF.

V gene TRBV7-9 combines with J gene TRBJ2-7; the D gene is possibly TRBD2 (6 bases). The CDR3 has 13 amino acids. Germline CDR1 reads SEHNR; CDR2 reads FQNEAQ (reference sequence). The V end was cut by 4 bases, the J end by 0 bases, with 7 bases between. CDR3 in amino acids: CASSSGSSYEQYF. The DNA for the CDR3 is TGTGCCAGCAGCTCCGGGAGCTCCTACGAGCAGTACTTC.

The chain employs TRBV27 and TRBJ1-6, with 12 bases matching TRBD1. The trim removed 6 bases at V and 10 bases at J, leaving 7 bases unmatched. Germline values: CDR1 MNHEY, CDR2 SMNVEV (reference sequence). This CDR3 has 15 residues. The CDR3 region is CASRGDRGLRSPLHF. In nucleotides, the CDR3 is TGTGCCAGCAGGGGGGACAGGGGGCTGCGGTCACCCCTCCACTTT.

The chain couples TRBV7-9 to TRBJ2-1; 12 bases are a match to TRBD2. The length of the CDR3 is 15 residues. From germline, CDR1 is SEHNR and CDR2 FQNEAQ (reference sequence). The ends lost 6 bases at V and 9 bases at J; junction bases unmatched: 9. CDR3 nucleotide sequence: TGTGCCAGCAGTTGGACTAGCGGGGACTCGGGTGAGCAGTTCTTC. Protein: CASSWTSGDSGEQFF.

The V gene is TRBV11-2, the J gene TRBJ2-5; D is undetermined. Germline CDR1 is SGHAT and CDR2 is FQNNGV. The CDR3 runs 15 residues. The V and J ends lost 0 bases and 1 base respectively, with 9 bases between them. As DNA, the CDR3 is TGTGCCAGCAGCTTAGATAGTAGCAGCCAAGAGACCCAGTACTTC. Amino acids: CASSLDSSSQETQYF.

The J gene is TRBJ2-1, the V gene TRBV27, with TRBD2 identical over 8 bases. The germline V gene encodes CDR1 MNHEY and CDR2 SMNVEV (reference sequence). J was trimmed by 4 bases and V by 6 bases; bases with no gene match: 8. The CDR3 is made up of 15 amino acids. This CDR3 is CASSAGTSSYNEQFF. The CDR3 nucleotides read TGTGCCAGCAGCGCCGGGACTAGTTCATACAATGAGCAGTTCTTC.

The rearrangement joins TRBV28 to TRBJ1-3, with D hard to call. V lost 4 bases and J lost 0, with 10 bases in between. The CDR3 sequence is 15 residues long. CDR1 MDHEN and CDR2 SYDVKM come from the germline V gene. The CDR3 loop is CASSSSLNSGNTIYF. Written as DNA, the CDR3 is TGTGCCAGCAGTTCTTCCTTAAACTCTGGAAACACCATATATTTT.